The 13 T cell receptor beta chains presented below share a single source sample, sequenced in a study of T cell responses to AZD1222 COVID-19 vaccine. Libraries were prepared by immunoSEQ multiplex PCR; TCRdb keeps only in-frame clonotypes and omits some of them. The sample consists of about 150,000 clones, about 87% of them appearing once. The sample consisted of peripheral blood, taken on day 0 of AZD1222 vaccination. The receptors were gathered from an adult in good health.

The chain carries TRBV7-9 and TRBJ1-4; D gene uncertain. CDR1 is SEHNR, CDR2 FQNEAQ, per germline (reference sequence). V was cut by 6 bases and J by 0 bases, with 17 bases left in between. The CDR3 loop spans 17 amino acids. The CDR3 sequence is CASSHQITETTNEKLFF. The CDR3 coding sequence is TGTGCCAGCAGTCACCAAATTACAGAGACAACTAATGAAAAACTGTTTTTT.

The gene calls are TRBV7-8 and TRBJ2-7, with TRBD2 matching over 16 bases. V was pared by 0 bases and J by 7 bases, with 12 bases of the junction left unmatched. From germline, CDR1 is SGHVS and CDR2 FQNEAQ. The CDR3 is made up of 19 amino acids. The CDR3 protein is CASSLALAGLAGGRGEQYF. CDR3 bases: TGTGCCAGCAGCTTAGCTTTGGCGGGACTAGCGGGGGGGCGGGGGGAGCAGTACTTC.

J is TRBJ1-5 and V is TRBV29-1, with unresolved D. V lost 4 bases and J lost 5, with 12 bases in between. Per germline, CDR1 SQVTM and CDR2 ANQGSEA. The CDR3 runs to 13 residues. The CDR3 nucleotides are TGCAGCGTTGCCACAGCCTCTGATCAGCCCCAGCATTTT. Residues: CSVATASDQPQHF.

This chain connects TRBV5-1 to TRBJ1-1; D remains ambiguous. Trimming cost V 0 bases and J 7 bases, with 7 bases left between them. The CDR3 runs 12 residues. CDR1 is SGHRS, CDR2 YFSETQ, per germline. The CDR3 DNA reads TGCGCCAGCAGCTTGGATGTCGGTGAAGCTTTCTTT. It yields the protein CASSLDVGEAFF.

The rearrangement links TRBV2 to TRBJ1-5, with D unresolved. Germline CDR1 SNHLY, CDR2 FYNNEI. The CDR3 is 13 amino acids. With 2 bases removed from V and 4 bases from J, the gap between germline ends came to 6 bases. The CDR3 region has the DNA TGTGCCAGCAGTGAATCTGAGAATCAGCCCCAGCATTTT. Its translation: CASSESENQPQHF. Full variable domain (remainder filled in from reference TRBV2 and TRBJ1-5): EPEVTQTPSHQVTQMGQEVILRCVPISNHLYFYWYRQILGQKVEFLVSFYNNEISEKSEIFDDQFSVERPDGSNFTLKIRSTKLEDSAMYFCASSESENQPQHFGDGTRLSIL.

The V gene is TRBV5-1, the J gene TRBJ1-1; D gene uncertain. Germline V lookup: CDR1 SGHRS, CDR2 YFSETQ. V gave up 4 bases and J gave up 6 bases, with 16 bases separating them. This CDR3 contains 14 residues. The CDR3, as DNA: TGCGCCAGCAGCCCCGGTTCCCCCGGGCCTGAAGCTTTCTTT. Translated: CASSPGSPGPEAFF.

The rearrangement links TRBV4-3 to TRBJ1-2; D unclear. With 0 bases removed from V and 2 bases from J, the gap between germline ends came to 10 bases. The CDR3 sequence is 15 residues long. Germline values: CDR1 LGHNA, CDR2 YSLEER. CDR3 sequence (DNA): TGCGCCAGCAGCCAAGATCTTCTCGGCAACTATGGCTACACCTTC. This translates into CASSQDLLGNYGYTF.

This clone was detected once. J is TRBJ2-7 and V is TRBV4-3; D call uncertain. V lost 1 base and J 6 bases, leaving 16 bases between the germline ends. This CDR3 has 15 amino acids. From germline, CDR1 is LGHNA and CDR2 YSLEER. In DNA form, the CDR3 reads TGCGCCAGCAGCCAAGGGGTAGAGCGTACGGCCGAGCAGTACTTC. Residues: CASSQGVERTAEQYF.

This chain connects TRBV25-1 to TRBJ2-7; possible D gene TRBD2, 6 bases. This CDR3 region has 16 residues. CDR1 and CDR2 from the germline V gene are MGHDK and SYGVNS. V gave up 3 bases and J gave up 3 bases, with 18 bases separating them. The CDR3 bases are TGTGCCAGCAGTGATATTTCGATTGGGGGGTTCTACGAGCAGTACTTC. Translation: CASSDISIGGFYEQYF.

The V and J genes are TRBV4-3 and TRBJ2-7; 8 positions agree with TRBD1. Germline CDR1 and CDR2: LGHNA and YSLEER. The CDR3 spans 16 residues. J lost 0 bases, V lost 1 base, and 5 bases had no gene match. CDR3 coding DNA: TGCGCCAGCAGCCAAGGGACAGGGCCCCTCTCCTACGAGCAGTACTTC. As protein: CASSQGTGPLSYEQYF.

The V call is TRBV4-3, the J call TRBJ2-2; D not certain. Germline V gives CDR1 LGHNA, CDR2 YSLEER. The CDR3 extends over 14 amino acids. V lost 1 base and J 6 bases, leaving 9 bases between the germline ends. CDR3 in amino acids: CASSQVAGAGELFF. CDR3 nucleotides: TGCGCCAGCAGCCAAGTCGCCGGTGCCGGGGAGCTGTTTTTT.

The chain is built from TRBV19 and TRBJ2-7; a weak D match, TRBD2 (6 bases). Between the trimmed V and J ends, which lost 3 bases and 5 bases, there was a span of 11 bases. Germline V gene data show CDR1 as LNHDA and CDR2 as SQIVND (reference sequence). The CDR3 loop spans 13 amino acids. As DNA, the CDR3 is TGTGCCAGTAGTATGCGGGGTTTCGACGAGCAGTACTTC. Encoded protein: CASSMRGFDEQYF.

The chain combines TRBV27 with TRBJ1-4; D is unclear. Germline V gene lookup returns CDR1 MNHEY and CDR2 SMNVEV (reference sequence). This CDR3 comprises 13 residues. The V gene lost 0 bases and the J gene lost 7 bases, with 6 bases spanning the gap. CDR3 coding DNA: TGTGCCAGCAGTTTATCGAGGAGTGAAAAACTGTTTTTT. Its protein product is CASSLSRSEKLFF.